This T cell receptor beta chain was sequenced in a study of blood T cell repertoires in COVID-19. The table came from immunoSEQ multiplex PCR; TCRdb's copy has only in-frame clones and leaves some out. The sample shows approximately 250,000 clones, around 89% of them seen only once. Which cohort a participant joined came from the clinical history participants gave. The TCR comes from a woman aged 40-49 years with acute COVID-19. The sequencing input was PBMCs or T cells enriched from blood (not recorded which).

The CDR3 region is CASSLRTPLSGSVDFAEQYF. The CDR3 DNA sequence: TGTGCCAGCAGTTTGCGAACGCCCCTTAGCGGGAGCGTAGATTTCGCCGAGCAGTACTTC. This chain joins TRBV27 and TRBJ2-7; 9 bases agree with TRBD2. CDR3 size: 20 residues. Looked up from germline, CDR1 is MNHEY and CDR2 is SMNVEV (reference sequence). The V segment lost 3 bases and the J segment 6 bases; nucleotides outside the gene matches: 24.